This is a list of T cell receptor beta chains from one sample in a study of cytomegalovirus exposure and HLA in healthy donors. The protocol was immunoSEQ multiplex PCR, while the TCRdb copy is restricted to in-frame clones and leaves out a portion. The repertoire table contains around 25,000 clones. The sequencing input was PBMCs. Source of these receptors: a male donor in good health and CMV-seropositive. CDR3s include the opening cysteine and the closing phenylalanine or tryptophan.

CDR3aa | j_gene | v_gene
CASSYNTGSYEQYF | TRBJ2-7 | TRBV6-5
CASSYSLTVSYEQYF | TRBJ2-7 | TRBV6-5
CASRRDSDSPLHF | TRBJ1-6 | TRBV6-5
CAWEPKTGIFSGYTF | TRBJ1-2 | TRBV30
CASSPGQLNPEAFF | TRBJ1-1 | TRBV27
CASSPGTASNANQPQHF | TRBJ1-5 | TRBV19
CAWSRVPGGSPLHF | TRBJ1-6 | TRBV30
CASTFDRERMNTEAFF | TRBJ1-1 | TRBV11-1
CSVIEMTSGGGYTF | TRBJ1-2 | TRBV29-1
CASSPWTSGKGEQFF | TRBJ2-1 | TRBV7-9
CAQYRGDSGANVLTF | TRBJ2-6 | TRBV7-9
CASSIEGQKAFF | TRBJ1-1 | TRBV19
CASSPRRGGQGFYEQYF | TRBJ2-7 | TRBV7-9
CAWSRPGQGPNEKLFF | TRBJ1-4 | TRBV30
CASSEGRASNYGYTF | TRBJ1-2 | TRBV2
CAWSVGAGTYNEQFF | TRBJ2-1 | TRBV30
CASSQAWGYEQFF | TRBJ2-1 | TRBV4-1
CASSVAMNTEAFF | TRBJ1-1 | TRBV19
CASSQGGSSGELFF | TRBJ2-2 | TRBV4-2
CASSLAASGGHSYEQYF | TRBJ2-7 | TRBV5-4
CASSFTGNTDTQYF | TRBJ2-3 | TRBV11-2
CGSDIRRIIVDETQYF | TRBJ2-5 | TRBV8-2
CASSPGTGGYGYTF | TRBJ1-2 | TRBV5-1
CASSLKAGHAGELFF | TRBJ2-2 | TRBV7-2
CASSADSSGANVLTF | TRBJ2-6 | TRBV6-4
CAWSVLLREAREQYF | TRBJ2-7 | TRBV30
CASSQGSFDKENEKLFF | TRBJ1-4 | TRBV4-3
CASSLFGGPSNEKLFF | TRBJ1-4 | TRBV7-9
CASSVSAGLLPYGYTF | TRBJ1-2 | TRBV28
CASNRQGSYEQYF | TRBJ2-7 | TRBV2
CASSLAETQYF | TRBJ2-5 | TRBV11-2